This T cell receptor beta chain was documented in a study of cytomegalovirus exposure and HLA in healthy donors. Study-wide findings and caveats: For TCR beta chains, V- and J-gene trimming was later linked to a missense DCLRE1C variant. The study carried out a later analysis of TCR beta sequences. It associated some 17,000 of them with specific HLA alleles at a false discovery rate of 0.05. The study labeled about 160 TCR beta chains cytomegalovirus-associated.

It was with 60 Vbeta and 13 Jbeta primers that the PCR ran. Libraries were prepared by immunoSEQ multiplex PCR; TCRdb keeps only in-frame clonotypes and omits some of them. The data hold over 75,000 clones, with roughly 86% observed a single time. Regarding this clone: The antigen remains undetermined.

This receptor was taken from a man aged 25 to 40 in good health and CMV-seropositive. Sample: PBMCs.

The CDR3 DNA sequence: TGTGCCAGCAGCCCGGGGGTCCCCTACGAGCAGTACTTC. Its translation is CASSPGVPYEQYF. The gene calls are TRBV5-4 and TRBJ2-7; maybe TRBD2 (6 bases). The V end lost 4 bases, the J end lost 2 bases, and 10 bases lay between the germline ends. Germline-derived CDR1 and CDR2 are SGHNT and YYREEE (reference sequence). This CDR3 is 13 amino acids long.